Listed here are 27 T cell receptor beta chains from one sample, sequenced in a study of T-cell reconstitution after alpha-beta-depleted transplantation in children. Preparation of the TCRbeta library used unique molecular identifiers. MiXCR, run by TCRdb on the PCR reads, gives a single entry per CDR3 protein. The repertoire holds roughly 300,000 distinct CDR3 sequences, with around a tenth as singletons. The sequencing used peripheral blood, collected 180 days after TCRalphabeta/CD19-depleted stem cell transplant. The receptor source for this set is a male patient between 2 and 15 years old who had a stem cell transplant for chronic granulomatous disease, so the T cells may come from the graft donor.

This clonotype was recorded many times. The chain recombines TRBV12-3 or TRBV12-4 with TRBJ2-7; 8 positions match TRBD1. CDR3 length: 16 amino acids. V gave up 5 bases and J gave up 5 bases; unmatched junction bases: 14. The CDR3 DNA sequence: TGTGCCAGCAGTCCGACCCCCGGACAGGGTGCCGACGAGCAGTACTTC. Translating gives CASSPTPGQGADEQYF.

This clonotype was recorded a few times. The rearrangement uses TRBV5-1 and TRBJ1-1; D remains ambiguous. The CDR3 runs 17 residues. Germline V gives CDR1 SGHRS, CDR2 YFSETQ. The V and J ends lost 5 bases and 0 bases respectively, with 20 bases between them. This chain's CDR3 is CASRSRPGEIMNTEAFF. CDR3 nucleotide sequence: TGCGCCAGCAGGTCCCGGCCCGGGGAAATCATGAACACTGAAGCTTTCTTT.

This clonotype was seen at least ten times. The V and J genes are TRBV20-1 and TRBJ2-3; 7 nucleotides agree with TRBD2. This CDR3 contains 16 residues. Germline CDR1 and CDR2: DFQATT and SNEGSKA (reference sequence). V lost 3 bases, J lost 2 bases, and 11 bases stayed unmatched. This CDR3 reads CSASGRGGPSTDTQYF. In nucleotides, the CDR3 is TGCAGTGCTAGCGGCCGGGGAGGGCCCTCCACAGATACGCAGTATTTT.

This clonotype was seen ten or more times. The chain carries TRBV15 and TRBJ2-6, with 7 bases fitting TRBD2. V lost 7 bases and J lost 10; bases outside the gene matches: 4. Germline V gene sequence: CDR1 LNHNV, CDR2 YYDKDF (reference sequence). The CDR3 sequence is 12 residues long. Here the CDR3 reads CATTGGGNVLTF. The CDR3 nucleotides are TGTGCCACCACGGGAGGTGGGAACGTCCTGACTTTC.

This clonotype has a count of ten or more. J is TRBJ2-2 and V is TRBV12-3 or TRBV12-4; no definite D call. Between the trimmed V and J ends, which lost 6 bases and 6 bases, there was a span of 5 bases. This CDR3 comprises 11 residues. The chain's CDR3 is CASSLPGELFF. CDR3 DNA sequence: TGTGCCAGCAGCTTACCCGGGGAGCTGTTTTTT.

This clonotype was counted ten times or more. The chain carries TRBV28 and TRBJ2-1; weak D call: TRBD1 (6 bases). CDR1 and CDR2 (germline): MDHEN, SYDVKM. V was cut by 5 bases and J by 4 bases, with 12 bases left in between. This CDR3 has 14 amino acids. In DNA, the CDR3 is TGTGCCAGCAGTCTCCGGGACAAATACAATGAGCAGTTCTTC. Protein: CASSLRDKYNEQFF.

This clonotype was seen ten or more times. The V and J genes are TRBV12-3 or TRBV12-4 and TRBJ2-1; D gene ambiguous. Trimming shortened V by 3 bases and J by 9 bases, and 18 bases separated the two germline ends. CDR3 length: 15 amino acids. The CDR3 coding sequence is TGTGCCAGCAGTTTTGGGCTAGATTCCTTCGGTGAGCAGTTCTTC. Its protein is CASSFGLDSFGEQFF.

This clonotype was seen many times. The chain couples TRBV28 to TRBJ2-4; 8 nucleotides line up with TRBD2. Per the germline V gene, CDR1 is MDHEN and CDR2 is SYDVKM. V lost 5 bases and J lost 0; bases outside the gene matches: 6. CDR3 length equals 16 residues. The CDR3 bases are TGTGCCAGCAGTGCGCTGCTAGCGGGAGCCAAAAACATTCAGTACTTC. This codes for CASSALLAGAKNIQYF.

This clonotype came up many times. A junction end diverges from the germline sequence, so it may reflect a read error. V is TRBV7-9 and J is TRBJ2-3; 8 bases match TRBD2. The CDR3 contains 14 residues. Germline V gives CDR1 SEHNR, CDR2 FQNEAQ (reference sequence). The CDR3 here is CASSLGTSIDTQYF. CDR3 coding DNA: TGTGCCAGCAGCTTAGGGACTAGCATAGATACGCAGTATTTT.

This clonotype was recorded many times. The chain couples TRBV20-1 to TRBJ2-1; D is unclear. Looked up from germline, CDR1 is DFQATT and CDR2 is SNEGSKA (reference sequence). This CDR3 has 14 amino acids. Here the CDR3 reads CRAATPLNYNEQFF. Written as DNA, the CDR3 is TGCAGAGCTGCGACCCCACTCAACTACAATGAGCAGTTCTTC.

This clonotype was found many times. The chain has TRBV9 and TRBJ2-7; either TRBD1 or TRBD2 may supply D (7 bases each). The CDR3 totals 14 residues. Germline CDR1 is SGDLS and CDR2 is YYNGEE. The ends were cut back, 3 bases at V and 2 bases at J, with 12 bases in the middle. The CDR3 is CASSERDRAYEQYF. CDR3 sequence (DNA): TGTGCCAGCAGCGAGCGGGACAGAGCCTACGAGCAGTACTTC.

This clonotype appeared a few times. For the CDR3, the DNA is TGTGCCAGCAGCTTAGAGGGCAGCTTCACCGGGGAGCTGTTTTTT. Translated: CASSLEGSFTGELFF. The genes are TRBV7-2 and TRBJ2-2; D is unresolved. V was cut by 1 base and J by 4 bases, with 10 bases left in between. CDR1 is SGHTA and CDR2 is FQGNSA in the germline V gene. The CDR3 is 15 amino acids.

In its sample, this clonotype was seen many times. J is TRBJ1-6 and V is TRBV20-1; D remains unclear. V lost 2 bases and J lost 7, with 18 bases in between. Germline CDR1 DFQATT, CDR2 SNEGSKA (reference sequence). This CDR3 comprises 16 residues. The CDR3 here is CSARSGQPLSNSPLHF. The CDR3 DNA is TGCAGTGCTAGATCCGGGCAGCCTCTTTCCAATTCACCCCTCCACTTT.

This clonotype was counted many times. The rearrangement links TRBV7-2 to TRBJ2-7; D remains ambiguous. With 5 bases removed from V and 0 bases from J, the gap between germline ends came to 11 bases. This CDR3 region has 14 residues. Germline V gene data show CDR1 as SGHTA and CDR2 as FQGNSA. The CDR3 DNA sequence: TGTGCCAGCAGCCTACAAAGAAGCTCCTACGAGCAGTACTTC. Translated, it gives CASSLQRSSYEQYF.

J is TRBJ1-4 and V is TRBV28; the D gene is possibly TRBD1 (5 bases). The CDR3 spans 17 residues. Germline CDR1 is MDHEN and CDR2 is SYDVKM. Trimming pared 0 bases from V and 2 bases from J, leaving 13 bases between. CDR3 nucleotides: TGTGCCAGCAGTTTATGGGGCAGGGAGGGTACTAATGAAAAACTGTTTTTT. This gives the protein CASSLWGREGTNEKLFF.

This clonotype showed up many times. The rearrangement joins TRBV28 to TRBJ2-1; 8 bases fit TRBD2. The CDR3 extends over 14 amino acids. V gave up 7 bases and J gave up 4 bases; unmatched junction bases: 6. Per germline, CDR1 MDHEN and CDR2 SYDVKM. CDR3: CASKAGGGYNEQFF. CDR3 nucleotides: TGTGCCAGCAAGGCGGGAGGTGGTTACAATGAGCAGTTCTTC.

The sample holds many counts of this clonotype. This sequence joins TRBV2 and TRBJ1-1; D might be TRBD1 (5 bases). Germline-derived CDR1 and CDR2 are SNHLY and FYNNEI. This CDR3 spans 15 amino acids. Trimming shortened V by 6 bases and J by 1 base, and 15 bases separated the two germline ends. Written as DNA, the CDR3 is TGTGCCAGCAGGCCCGGAGACAGCTCGAACACTGAAGCTTTCTTT. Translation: CASRPGDSSNTEAFF.

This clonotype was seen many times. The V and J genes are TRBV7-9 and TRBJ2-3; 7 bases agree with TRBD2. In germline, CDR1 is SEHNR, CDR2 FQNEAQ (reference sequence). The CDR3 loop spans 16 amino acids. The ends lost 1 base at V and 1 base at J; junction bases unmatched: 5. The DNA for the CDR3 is TGTGCCAGCAGCTTAGTGACAGCGGGACGCACAGATACGCAGTATTTT. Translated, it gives CASSLVTAGRTDTQYF.

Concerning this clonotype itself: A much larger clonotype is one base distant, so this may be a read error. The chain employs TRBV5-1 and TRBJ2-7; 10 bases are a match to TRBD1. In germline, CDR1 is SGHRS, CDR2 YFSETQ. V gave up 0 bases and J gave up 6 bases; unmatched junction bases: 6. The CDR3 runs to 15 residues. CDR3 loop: CASSLGGTGAREQYF. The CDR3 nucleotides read TGCGCCAGCAGCTTGGGCGGGACAGGGGCCCGCGAGCAGTACTTC.

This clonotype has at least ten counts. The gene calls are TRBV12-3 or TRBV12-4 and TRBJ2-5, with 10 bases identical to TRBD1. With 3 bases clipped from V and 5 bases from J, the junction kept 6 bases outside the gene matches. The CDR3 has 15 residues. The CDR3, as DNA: TGTGCCAGCAGTTTCGGACAGGGGGTTAGGGAGACCCAGTACTTC. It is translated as CASSFGQGVRETQYF.

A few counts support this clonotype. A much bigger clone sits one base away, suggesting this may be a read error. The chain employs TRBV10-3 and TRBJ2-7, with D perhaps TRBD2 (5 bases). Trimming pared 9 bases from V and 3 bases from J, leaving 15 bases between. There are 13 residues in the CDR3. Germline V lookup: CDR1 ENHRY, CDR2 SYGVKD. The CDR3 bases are TGTGCCATTTCGTGGTCGGGGAACTACGAGCAGTACTTC. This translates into CAISWSGNYEQYF.

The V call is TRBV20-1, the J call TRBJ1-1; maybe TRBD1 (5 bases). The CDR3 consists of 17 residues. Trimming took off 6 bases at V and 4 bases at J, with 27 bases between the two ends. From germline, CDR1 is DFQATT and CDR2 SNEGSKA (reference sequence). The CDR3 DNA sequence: TGCAGTGCCCCTTCCGCCGAACATTCAGGGTTGCCCACTGAAGCTTTCTTT. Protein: CSAPSAEHSGLPTEAFF.

The CDR3 spells CASSPPTGALEKLFF. The CDR3 DNA reads as TGTGCCAGCAGCCCCCCAACAGGGGCCCTTGAAAAACTGTTTTTT. The chain carries TRBV7-9 and TRBJ1-4; 7 bases are a match to TRBD1. CDR1 is SEHNR and CDR2 is FQNEAQ in the germline V gene (reference sequence). The CDR3 totals 15 residues. The ends lost 5 bases at V and 7 bases at J; junction bases unmatched: 10.

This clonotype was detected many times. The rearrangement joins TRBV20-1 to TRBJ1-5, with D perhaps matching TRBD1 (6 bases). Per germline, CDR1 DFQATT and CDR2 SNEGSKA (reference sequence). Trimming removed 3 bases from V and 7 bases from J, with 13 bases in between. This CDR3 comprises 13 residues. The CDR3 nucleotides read TGCAGTGCTAGGACAGGACGGGAGCAGCCCCAGCATTTT. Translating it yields CSARTGREQPQHF.

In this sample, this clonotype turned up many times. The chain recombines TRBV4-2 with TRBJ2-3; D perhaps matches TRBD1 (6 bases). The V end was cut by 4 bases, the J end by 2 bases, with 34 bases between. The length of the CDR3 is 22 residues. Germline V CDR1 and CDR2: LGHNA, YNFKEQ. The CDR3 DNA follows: TGTGCCAGCAGCCTCTACCTACTGACAGGTTCTATAATGGTAGGGGCCACAGATACGCAGTATTTT. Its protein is CASSLYLLTGSIMVGATDTQYF.

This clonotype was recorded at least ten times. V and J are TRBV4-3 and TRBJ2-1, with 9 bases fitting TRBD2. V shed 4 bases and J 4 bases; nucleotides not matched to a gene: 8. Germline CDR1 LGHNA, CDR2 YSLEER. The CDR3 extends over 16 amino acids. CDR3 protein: CASSRLASGGYNEQFF. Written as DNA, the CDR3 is TGCGCCAGCAGCCGCCTGGCCAGCGGGGGGTACAATGAGCAGTTCTTC.

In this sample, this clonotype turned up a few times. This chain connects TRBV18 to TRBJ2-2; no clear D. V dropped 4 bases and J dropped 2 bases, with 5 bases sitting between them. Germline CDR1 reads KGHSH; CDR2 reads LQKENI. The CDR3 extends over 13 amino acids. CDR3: CASSRSNTGELFF. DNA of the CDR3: TGTGCCAGCTCACGGTCCAACACCGGGGAGCTGTTTTTT.